The 13 T cell receptor beta chains below were found in one sample sequenced in a study of cytomegalovirus exposure and HLA in healthy donors. The PCR used 60 Vbeta and 13 Jbeta primers. Produced via immunoSEQ multiplex PCR; TCRdb's table is partial and in-frame only. The sample data list 65,000 to 80,000 clones. The sample taken for sequencing was PBMCs. The receptors here all came from a young man in good health and CMV-seronegative.

The CDR3 DNA follows: TGTGCCACCTCCACCGACAGGTCAGATACGCAGTATTTT. The encoded protein is CATSTDRSDTQYF. The chain joins TRBV10-3 to TRBJ2-3; possible D gene TRBD1, 6 bases. From germline, CDR1 is ENHRY and CDR2 SYGVKD. The CDR3 loop spans 13 amino acids. Between the trimmed V and J ends, which lost 10 bases and 4 bases, there was a span of 15 bases.

This chain joins TRBV27 and TRBJ2-3; the match to TRBD2 covers 7 bases. Germline V gives CDR1 MNHEY, CDR2 SMNVEV (reference sequence). V lost 5 bases, J lost 2 bases, and 7 bases stayed unmatched. The CDR3 is 15 amino acids. DNA for the CDR3: TGTGCCAGCAGTGTTAGCGGGTTCCTCACAGATACGCAGTATTTT. This translates into CASSVSGFLTDTQYF.

The gene calls are TRBV4-3 and TRBJ2-7; D may be TRBD2 (5 bases). The V gene lost 3 bases and the J gene lost 2 bases, with 8 bases spanning the gap. The CDR3 length is 13 residues. Germline loops: CDR1 LGHNA, CDR2 YSLEER. The CDR3 DNA reads as TGCGCCAGCAGCCAGGACGGGACCTACGAGCAGTACTTC. Its translation is CASSQDGTYEQYF.

The chain has TRBV27 and TRBJ2-7, with D maybe TRBD1 (6 bases). V was shortened by 4 bases and J by 7 bases, with 14 bases between the two germline ends. The CDR3 has 13 residues. Germline V gives CDR1 MNHEY, CDR2 SMNVEV (reference sequence). The CDR3 sequence is CASSWGTLGEQYF. The CDR3 region has the DNA TGTGCCAGCAGTTGGGGGACATTAGGGGAGCAGTACTTC.

The J gene is TRBJ2-7, the V gene TRBV18; 7 positions agree with TRBD2. The V gene's germline CDR1 is KGHSH and CDR2 LQKENI. This CDR3 has 15 residues. The junction had 8 bases not matched to a gene; V was cut back by 2 bases and J by 4 bases. The chain's CDR3 is CASSPSEGGRYEQYF. Written as DNA, the CDR3 is TGTGCCAGCTCACCAAGTGAGGGAGGGAGGTACGAGCAGTACTTC. Looking up the rest from reference TRBV18 and TRBJ2-7 gives the full variable domain: NAGVMQNPRHLVRRRGQEARLRCSPMKGHSHVYWYRQLPEEGLKFMVYLQKENIIDESGMPKERFSAEFPKEGPSILRIQQVVRGDSAAYFCASSPSEGGRYEQYFGPGTRLTVT.

V and J are TRBV4-2 and TRBJ1-5; D not resolved. Per germline, CDR1 LGHNA and CDR2 YNFKEQ. The CDR3 has 14 residues. Trimming took 0 bases from V and 7 from J, leaving 10 bases between them. CDR3 nucleotides: TGTGCCAGCAGCCAAGAACTTCTAATCCAGCCCCAGCATTTT. This gives the protein CASSQELLIQPQHF.

The chain's CDR3 is CASSHVQGNYGYTF. CDR3 nucleotide sequence: TGTGCCAGCAGCCATGTACAGGGGAACTATGGCTACACCTTC. The chain uses TRBV4-2 and TRBJ1-2; 7 bases map to TRBD1. V was clipped by 3 bases and J by 2 bases; unmatched bases: 3. Germline CDR1 LGHNA, CDR2 YNFKEQ. This CDR3 has 14 amino acids.

The chain couples TRBV9 to TRBJ2-3; no definite D call. The CDR3 consists of 14 residues. The V gene lost 4 bases and the J gene lost 6 bases, with 15 bases spanning the gap. Per germline, CDR1 SGDLS and CDR2 YYNGEE. The CDR3 here is CASSSTPLWDTQYF. The CDR3 nucleotides are TGTGCCAGCAGCTCAACCCCTCTATGGGATACGCAGTATTTT.

The chain carries TRBV5-1 and TRBJ1-1; tentative D call: TRBD1 (5 bases). Trimming removed 2 bases at V and 3 bases at J, with 14 bases between. Germline loops: CDR1 SGHRS, CDR2 YFSETQ. This CDR3 has 15 residues. CDR3 protein: CASSFVRGGDTEAFF. The DNA for the CDR3 is TGCGCCAGCAGCTTTGTACGGGGAGGGGACACTGAAGCTTTCTTT.

This chain uses TRBV6-5 with TRBJ1-2, with TRBD1 matching over 8 bases. The CDR3 length is 16 residues. Germline loops: CDR1 MNHEY, CDR2 SVGAGI. Losses at the gene ends were 2 bases for V and 6 bases for J; bases not matched to a gene: 11. CDR3: CASSYARTGGLNGYTF. The CDR3 coding sequence is TGTGCCAGCAGTTACGCCCGTACAGGGGGACTCAATGGCTACACCTTC.

The genes are TRBV11-2 and TRBJ2-2; D possibly corresponds to TRBD1 (6 bases). With 2 bases removed from V and 1 base from J, the gap between germline ends came to 8 bases. The CDR3 covers 15 residues. Germline V gives CDR1 SGHAT, CDR2 FQNNGV. The CDR3 DNA follows: TGTGCCAGCAGCTTAAGGGGGATGAACACCGGGGAGCTGTTTTTT. Its translation: CASSLRGMNTGELFF.

The chain uses TRBV4-2 and TRBJ1-5; 10 bases map to TRBD1. The CDR3 is 16 amino acids. The trim removed 6 bases at V and 2 bases at J, leaving 7 bases unmatched. The V gene's germline CDR1 is LGHNA and CDR2 YNFKEQ. The CDR3 here is CASSPGTGEGNQPQHF. The CDR3 nucleotides read TGTGCCAGCAGTCCCGGGACAGGGGAAGGCAATCAGCCCCAGCATTTT.

This chain connects TRBV5-8 to TRBJ2-7; 11 bases are a match to TRBD1. Germline loops: CDR1 SGHTS, CDR2 YDEGEE. V lost 1 base, J lost 5 bases, and 5 bases stayed unmatched. This CDR3 spans 15 amino acids. CDR3 sequence: CASSLRTGGLNEQYF. The CDR3 DNA follows: TGTGCCAGCAGCTTGAGGACAGGGGGCCTGAACGAGCAGTACTTC.